Detailed here is one TCR beta chain. CDR1 is MNHEY, CDR2 SMNVEV, per germline (reference sequence). Unmatched junction bases numbered 11, after V lost 5 bases and J lost 2 bases. The CDR3 spans 16 residues. The data belong to a study of blood T cell repertoires in COVID-19. On the study more broadly: From the United States, Italy and Spain came samples of acute and convalescent COVID-19.

The participants were between about 18 and 100 years old and came from 20 to 30 US areas. Here immunoSEQ multiplex PCR was the method, and the copy in TCRdb shows in-frame clones only, minus some. The sample carries some 250,000 clones, over 80% recorded once. This clonotype was obtained from a human donor in a cohort exposed to, infected with or recovered from COVID-19 (not recorded which). The donor label of this sample is uncertain. The chain uses TRBV27 and TRBJ2-7, with TRBD1 matching over 8 bases. Sequences were obtained from PBMCs or T cells enriched from blood (not recorded which). In DNA form, the CDR3 reads TGTGCCAGCAGTCCAACGACAGGGGCCCTGACCTACGAGCAGTACTTC. Its protein is CASSPTTGALTYEQYF.